This is a list of T cell receptor beta chains from one sample in a study of PD-L1 blockade in urothelial cancer. The repertoire was sequenced with immunoSEQ multiplex PCR; TCRdb's copy has only in-frame clones and lacks some. The sample contains under 25,000 clones, around 90% of which appear only once. Material: PBMCs, obtained around atezolizumab (anti-PD-L1) treatment. The receptors stem from a woman in her sixties with urothelial cancer. The CDR3 runs from the conserved cysteine through the conserved F or W. Each record gives: D gene, clone size, V gene, J gene, CDR3 DNA, CDR3 protein. The D gene is left open where the match is weak. Rows give clone size only sometimes, using once, few, many, or a class for an expanded clone.

d_gene: TRBD1; abundance: once; v_gene: TRBV27; j_gene: TRBJ2-5; CDR3nt: TGTGCCAGCAGTTTATATTTGGCCGGGACAGAGGGGGTCCAAGAGACCCAGTACTTC; CDR3aa: CASSLYLAGTEGVQETQYF
d_gene: TRBD1; abundance: -; v_gene: TRBV18; j_gene: TRBJ2-7; CDR3nt: TGTGCCAGCTCACCCACCAGACTAGACAGGGGCTACGAGCAGTACTTC; CDR3aa: CASSPTRLDRGYEQYF
d_gene: -; abundance: -; v_gene: TRBV4-2; j_gene: TRBJ2-3; CDR3nt: TGTGCCAGCAGCCAAGAGGGGGGGCCGGGCACAGATACGCAGTATTTT; CDR3aa: CASSQEGGPGTDTQYF
d_gene: -; abundance: -; v_gene: TRBV2; j_gene: TRBJ1-5; CDR3nt: TGTGCCAGCAGACCTCACGGGGAACAGCCCCAGCATTTT; CDR3aa: CASRPHGEQPQHF
d_gene: TRBD1; abundance: -; v_gene: TRBV7-9; j_gene: TRBJ1-1; CDR3nt: TGTGCCATCCGCCAACAGGGGAAGGAGTCGAACACTGAAGCTTTCTTT; CDR3aa: CAIRQQGKESNTEAFF
d_gene: TRBD2; abundance: -; v_gene: TRBV28; j_gene: TRBJ2-2; CDR3nt: TGTGCCAGCACCACTCCTCCGAGCGGGAGACCGACCGGGGAGCTGTTTTTT; CDR3aa: CASTTPPSGRPTGELFF
d_gene: TRBD2; abundance: -; v_gene: TRBV28; j_gene: TRBJ2-7; CDR3nt: TGTGCCAGCACCAGCCTAGCGGGAGGGTACGAGCAGTACTTC; CDR3aa: CASTSLAGGYEQYF
d_gene: -; abundance: -; v_gene: TRBV5-4; j_gene: TRBJ1-1; CDR3nt: TGTGCCAGCAGCTTGGGGCTCGACACTGAAGCTTTCTTT; CDR3aa: CASSLGLDTEAFF
d_gene: -; abundance: -; v_gene: TRBV5-4; j_gene: TRBJ2-3; CDR3nt: TGTGCCAGCAGCTCCCAGAATACAGATACGCAGTATTTT; CDR3aa: CASSSQNTDTQYF
d_gene: -; abundance: -; v_gene: TRBV7-8; j_gene: TRBJ1-1; CDR3nt: TGTGCCAGCAGCTGGGCGAACACTGAAGCTTTCTTT; CDR3aa: CASSWANTEAFF
d_gene: -; abundance: -; v_gene: TRBV5-1; j_gene: TRBJ2-7; CDR3nt: TGCGCCAGCAGCACTACACTTTCCTACGAGCAGTACTTC; CDR3aa: CASSTTLSYEQYF
d_gene: TRBD1; abundance: large; v_gene: TRBV7-9; j_gene: TRBJ1-1; CDR3nt: TGTGCCAGCAGCTTCGGATTCGACAGGGGGACTGAAGCTTTCTTT; CDR3aa: CASSFGFDRGTEAFF
d_gene: -; abundance: few; v_gene: TRBV5-8; j_gene: TRBJ1-1; CDR3nt: TGTGCCAGCAGCTTGGCGACAGTGAACACTGAAGCTTTCTTT; CDR3aa: CASSLATVNTEAFF
d_gene: -; abundance: -; v_gene: TRBV9; j_gene: TRBJ1-1; CDR3nt: TGTGCCAGCAGCGTAGAGCCAGGCACTGAAGCTTTCTTT; CDR3aa: CASSVEPGTEAFF
d_gene: -; abundance: -; v_gene: TRBV11-3; j_gene: TRBJ2-2; CDR3nt: TGTGCCAGCAGCTTAGGGCAGGGGTCCGGGGAGCTGTTTTTT; CDR3aa: CASSLGQGSGELFF
d_gene: -; abundance: -; v_gene: TRBV11-2; j_gene: TRBJ1-2; CDR3nt: TGTGCCAGCAGCGATCGCCAGGGGGGCTACACCTTC; CDR3aa: CASSDRQGGYTF